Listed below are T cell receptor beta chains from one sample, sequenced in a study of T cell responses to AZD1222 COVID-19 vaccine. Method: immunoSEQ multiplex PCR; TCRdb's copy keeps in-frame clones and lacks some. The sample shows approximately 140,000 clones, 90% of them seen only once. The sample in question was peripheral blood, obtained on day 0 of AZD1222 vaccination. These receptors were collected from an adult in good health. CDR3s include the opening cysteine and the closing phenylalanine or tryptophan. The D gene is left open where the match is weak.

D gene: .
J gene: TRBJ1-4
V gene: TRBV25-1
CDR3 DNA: TGTGCCAGCAGTTCCAACACAGGGAGAGGAGGAACTAATGAAAAACTGTTTTTT
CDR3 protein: CASSSNTGRGGTNEKLFF

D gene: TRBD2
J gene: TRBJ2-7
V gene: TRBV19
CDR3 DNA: TGTGCCAGTTCTCTGGGCGGGGGATTTCCCTCCTACGAGCAGTACTTC
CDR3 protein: CASSLGGGFPSYEQYF

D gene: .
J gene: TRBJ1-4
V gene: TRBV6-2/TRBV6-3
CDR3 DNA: TGTGCCAGCAGTTACTCGGGGGAAGTTCTCGAAAAACTGTTTTTT
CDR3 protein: CASSYSGEVLEKLFF

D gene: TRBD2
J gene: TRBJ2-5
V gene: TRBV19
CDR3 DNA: TGTGCCCGCAATTCGACTAGCGGGAGAAGGGTTACTTTTTTGGAGACCCAGTACTTC
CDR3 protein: CARNSTSGRRVTFLETQYF

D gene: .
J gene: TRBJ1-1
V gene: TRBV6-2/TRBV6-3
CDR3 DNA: TGTGCCAGCAGCAGCTTGCCGGGCACTGAAGCTTTCTTT
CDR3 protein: CASSSLPGTEAFF

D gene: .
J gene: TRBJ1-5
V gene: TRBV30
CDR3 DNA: TGTGCCTGGAACAATGGACAGCATAGCAATCAGCCCCAGCATTTT
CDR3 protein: CAWNNGQHSNQPQHF

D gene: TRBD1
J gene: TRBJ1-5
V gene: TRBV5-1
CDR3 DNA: TGCGCCAGCAGCCCCGGACAGGGAAGTAGTTGGGATCAGCCCCAGCATTTT
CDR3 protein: CASSPGQGSSWDQPQHF

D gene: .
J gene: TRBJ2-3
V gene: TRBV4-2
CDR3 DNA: TGTGCCAGCAGCCAAGAGAGGAACACAGATACGCAGTATTTT
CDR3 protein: CASSQERNTDTQYF

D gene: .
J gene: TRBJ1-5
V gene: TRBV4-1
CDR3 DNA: TGCGCCAGCAGCCTCAGGGGATGGAGCAATCAGCCCCAGCATTTT
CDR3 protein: CASSLRGWSNQPQHF

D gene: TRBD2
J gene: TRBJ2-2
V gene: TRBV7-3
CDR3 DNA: TGTGCCAGCAGCCTAACCGGGAGGGGTTACACCGGGGAGCTGTTTTTT
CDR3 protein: CASSLTGRGYTGELFF

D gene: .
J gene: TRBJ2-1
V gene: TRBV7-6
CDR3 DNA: TGTGCCAGCAGCTTACGGGCGCGACGAGACTACAATGAGCAGTTCTTC
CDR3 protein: CASSLRARRDYNEQFF

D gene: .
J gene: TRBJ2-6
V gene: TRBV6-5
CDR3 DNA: TGTGCCAGCAGGACAGTTGGTGGGGCCAACGTCCTGACTTTC
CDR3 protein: CASRTVGGANVLTF

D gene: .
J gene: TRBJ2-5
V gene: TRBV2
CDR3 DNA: TGTGCCAGCAGGGGGCAAGAGACCCAGTACTTC
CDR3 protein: CASRGQETQYF

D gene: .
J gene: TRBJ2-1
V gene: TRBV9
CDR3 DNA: TGTGCCAGCAGCGTAAGACAGGTCGATGAGCAGTTCTTC
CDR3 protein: CASSVRQVDEQFF

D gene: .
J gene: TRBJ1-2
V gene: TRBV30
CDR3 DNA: TGTGCCTGGAGTCCTACAGGGTTCGGCTACACCTTC
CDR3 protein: CAWSPTGFGYTF